The entry that follows covers one T cell receptor beta chain sequence. The target antigen is unknown. This sample was taken from a study of T cell repertoires in cytomegalovirus infection. Across the whole study: Carrying CMV and the relevant HLA type showed in public TCR beta signatures. Study-wide points: The response measured ex vivo was dominated by TCR beta clonotypes (HLA-C-restricted and CMV-specific).

V was trimmed by 1 base and J by 3 bases, leaving 22 bases between them. Looked up from germline, CDR1 is GTSNPN and CDR2 is SVGIG (reference sequence). The CDR3 totals 17 residues. From the reads, TCRdb called clonotypes with MiXCR, one entry per CDR3 protein. The repertoire consists of approximately 550,000 distinct CDR3 sequences, with 16% occurring once and the leading ten covering roughly a quarter. This clonotype was sampled from a human donor in good health (CMV status not recorded). Some clones in this sample may be carry-over from other donors' samples. Material: CD8+ T cells from PBMCs. The rearrangement uses TRBV30 and TRBJ2-7; the D gene is possibly TRBD2 (6 bases). The DNA for the CDR3 is TGTGCCTGGAGTGATGGCGGGATCCCGCTAGCCCGCTACGAGCAGTACTTC. Translated, it gives CAWSDGGIPLARYEQYF.